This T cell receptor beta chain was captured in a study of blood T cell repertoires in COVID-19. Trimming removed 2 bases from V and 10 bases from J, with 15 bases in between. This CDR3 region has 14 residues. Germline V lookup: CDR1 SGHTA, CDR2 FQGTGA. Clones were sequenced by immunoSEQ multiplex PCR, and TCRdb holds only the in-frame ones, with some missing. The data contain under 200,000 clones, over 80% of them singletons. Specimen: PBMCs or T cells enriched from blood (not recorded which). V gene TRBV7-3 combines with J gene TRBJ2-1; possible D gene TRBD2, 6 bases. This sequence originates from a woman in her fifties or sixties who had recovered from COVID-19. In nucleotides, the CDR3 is TGTGCCAGCAGCTTACAGGGCGGGCGGGGAGAGCAGTTCTTC. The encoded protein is CASSLQGGRGEQFF.